The rows below give T cell receptor beta chains drawn from one sample of a study of glioma-infiltrating T cells after dendritic cell vaccination. The assay was immunoSEQ multiplex PCR, and TCRdb's table has in-frame clones only and misses some. The data contain just under 60,000 clones, about 86% of them singletons. Source: blood, taken after dendritic cell vaccination. The receptors were gathered from a human donor with glioblastoma. The CDR3 runs from the conserved cysteine through the conserved F or W. D genes are given only for firm matches. Some rows mark clone size as missing; the rest say once, few, many or name a class of expanded clone.

CDR3	DNA	J	D	size	V
CASSPLGTENTEAFF	TGTGCCAGCTCACCATTGGGGACAGAGAACACTGAAGCTTTCTTT	TRBJ1-1	TRBD1	NA	TRBV18
CASSPTSVAYEQYF	TGTGCCAGCAGCCCGACTTCGGTTGCCTACGAGCAGTACTTC	TRBJ2-7	NA	NA	TRBV9
CAGKADVEVAEAFF	TGTGCCGGCAAGGCAGACGTAGAGGTGGCTGAAGCTTTCTTT	TRBJ1-1	NA	few	TRBV2
CASSWTSGGPYEQFF	TGTGCCAGCAGCTGGACTAGCGGGGGTCCCTATGAGCAGTTCTTC	TRBJ2-1	TRBD2	NA	TRBV11-2
CASSLSPGNTGELFF	TGTGCCAGCAGCTTAAGCCCGGGGAACACCGGGGAGCTGTTTTTT	TRBJ2-2	NA	NA	TRBV7-3
CASSPQRSTNYGYTF	TGTGCCAGCTCACCTCAGCGTTCAACTAACTATGGCTACACCTTC	TRBJ1-2	NA	NA	TRBV18
CASSQSGTAVGQPQHF	TGCGCCAGCAGCCAATCCGGGACAGCCGTAGGCCAGCCCCAGCATTTT	TRBJ1-5	TRBD1	NA	TRBV4-1
CASSLDAGSMETQYF	TGTGCCAGCAGCTTAGATGCAGGGTCCATGGAGACCCAGTACTTC	TRBJ2-5	NA	NA	TRBV7-6
CASSANFGQGVPDTQYF	TGCGCCAGCAGTGCCAATTTTGGACAGGGAGTCCCAGATACGCAGTATTTT	TRBJ2-3	TRBD1	NA	TRBV10-1
CASSQRGGLNTEAFF	TGTGCCAGCAGCCAAAGGGGTGGGTTGAACACTGAAGCTTTCTTT	TRBJ1-1	NA	NA	TRBV4-2
CASSLIFFSGNTEAFF	TGTGCCAGCAGCTTGATTTTTTTTTCAGGGAACACTGAAGCTTTCTTT	TRBJ1-1	NA	NA	TRBV5-5
CASSLASGGGYEQYF	TGTGCCAGCAGCTTAGCTAGCGGGGGAGGCTACGAGCAGTACTTC	TRBJ2-7	TRBD2	NA	TRBV7-3
CASSQEAARTDTQYF	TGCGCCAGCAGCCAAGAGGCGGCGCGGACAGATACGCAGTATTTT	TRBJ2-3	NA	NA	TRBV4-1
CASGPPGGGTGNTIYF	TGTGCTAGTGGTCCCCCCGGGGGGGGCACTGGAAACACCATATATTTT	TRBJ1-3	NA	few	TRBV12-5
CASSFTPGGVVTLYGYTF	TGTGCCAGCAGTTTTACTCCAGGGGGCGTCGTTACTCTCTATGGCTACACCTTC	TRBJ1-2	TRBD1	NA	TRBV5-6
CASSSGLAGGWDTQYF	TGTGCCAGCAGTTCTGGACTAGCGGGGGGGTGGGATACGCAGTATTTT	TRBJ2-3	TRBD2	NA	TRBV27
CASSQEYGGQETQYF	TGCGCCAGCAGCCAAGAGTACGGGGGCCAAGAGACCCAGTACTTC	TRBJ2-5	NA	NA	TRBV4-1
CASSWGVMNTEAFF	TGTGCCAGCAGCTGGGGGGTCATGAACACTGAAGCTTTCTTT	TRBJ1-1	NA	NA	TRBV7-8
CATSRDRGHTYGYTF	TGTGCCACCAGCAGAGACAGGGGGCATACCTATGGCTACACCTTC	TRBJ1-2	TRBD1	NA	TRBV15
CASSLGRYNSPLHF	TGTGCCAGCAGCTTGGGGAGATATAATTCACCCCTCCACTTT	TRBJ1-6	NA	NA	TRBV5-4
CATALVSYNEQFF	TGTGCCACCGCACTAGTCTCCTACAATGAGCAGTTCTTC	TRBJ2-1	NA	NA	TRBV19
CASSSTGFEQYF	TGTGCCAGCAGCTCGACAGGGTTCGAGCAGTACTTC	TRBJ2-7	TRBD1	NA	TRBV7-6
CASTSDTEAFF	TGTGCCAGCACTTCCGACACTGAAGCTTTCTTT	TRBJ1-1	NA	NA	TRBV28
CASSVDRGINTEAFF	TGCGCCAGCAGCGTAGACAGGGGCATTAACACTGAAGCTTTCTTT	TRBJ1-1	TRBD1	NA	TRBV5-1
CATSRIGSMNTEAFF	TGTGCCACCAGCAGGATCGGGTCTATGAACACTGAAGCTTTCTTT	TRBJ1-1	NA	NA	TRBV15
CASSQAGDTRADTQYF	TGCGCCAGCAGCCAAGCCGGGGACACTCGGGCAGATACGCAGTATTTT	TRBJ2-3	NA	NA	TRBV4-1
CASSEGLAGGNEQFF	TGTGCCAGCAGTGAGGGGCTAGCGGGGGGGAATGAGCAGTTCTTC	TRBJ2-1	TRBD2	few	TRBV6-4
CASSSTIRDSYEQYF	TGTGCCAGCAGTAGTACTATTAGGGACAGCTACGAGCAGTACTTC	TRBJ2-7	TRBD1	NA	TRBV6-1
CASSPYLVAAQETQYF	TGCGCCAGCAGCCCCTACCTCGTAGCCGCCCAAGAGACCCAGTACTTC	TRBJ2-5	NA	few	TRBV4-1
CATSGGRLYGYTF	TGTGCCACCAGCGGGGGCAGGCTCTATGGCTACACCTTC	TRBJ1-2	NA	once	TRBV15